A selection of T cell receptor beta chains follows, all from one sample in a study of cytomegalovirus exposure and HLA in healthy donors. The assay was immunoSEQ multiplex PCR, and TCRdb's table has in-frame clones only and misses some. The table for this sample gives 150,000 to 200,000 clones. Material: PBMCs. The receptors come from a woman between 18 and 29 years old in good health and CMV-seropositive. CDR3s include the opening cysteine and the closing phenylalanine or tryptophan.

CDR3 protein | J gene | V gene
CASRGLGQGLDGYTF | TRBJ1-2 | TRBV2
CASSEQVTGGFNYGYTF | TRBJ1-2 | TRBV6-1
CASSLTFHTSYEQYF | TRBJ2-7 | TRBV5-8
CASSFRVQHITNTGELFF | TRBJ2-2 | TRBV11-2
CACIPGQGMREQYF | TRBJ2-7 | TRBV30
CASSPARDRGGYTF | TRBJ1-2 | TRBV6-5
CASSFYTLDTEAFF | TRBJ1-1 | TRBV5-4
CASKVQGGRGTEAFF | TRBJ1-1 | TRBV19
CASSEGGSVYTF | TRBJ1-2 | TRBV11-2
CASSHGNNYGYTF | TRBJ1-2 | TRBV14
CATRGRTDGTDTQYF | TRBJ2-3 | TRBV27
CASRTGRDGYTF | TRBJ1-2 | TRBV2
CSVQGGGAGGTYEQYF | TRBJ2-7 | TRBV29-1
CASSQTSGGGYEQYF | TRBJ2-7 | TRBV7-2
CASSGGSTDTQYF | TRBJ2-3 | TRBV5-1
CASRSQGDEQFF | TRBJ2-1 | TRBV6-5
CASSSLNSKNIQYF | TRBJ2-4 | TRBV19
CAWSARASMNTEAFF | TRBJ1-1 | TRBV30
CASSPSSYEQYF | TRBJ2-7 | TRBV5-1
CSVDLTGVGTEAFF | TRBJ1-1 | TRBV29-1
CASSLKLAEGGYNEQFF | TRBJ2-1 | TRBV7-6
CASSSPLDNSIGNQPQHF | TRBJ1-5 | TRBV7-2
CARSLALAVDTEAFF | TRBJ1-1 | TRBV5-3
CASSQTPSGGIGETQYF | TRBJ2-5 | TRBV4-1
CASSLGGTLRDTQYF | TRBJ2-3 | TRBV5-1
CASSQGDRDNTGELFF | TRBJ2-2 | TRBV4-1
CASSTGQGGNEKLFF | TRBJ1-4 | TRBV5-1
CASSSAGTNEKLFF | TRBJ1-4 | TRBV13
CASSQPDRGNQPQHF | TRBJ1-5 | TRBV6-6
CASSPIPGNTEAFF | TRBJ1-1 | TRBV18
CASSLVCDRGTDTQYF | TRBJ2-3 | TRBV7-4
CATAMTGFEKLFF | TRBJ1-4 | TRBV19
CASSQVLAGQTGELFF | TRBJ2-2 | TRBV4-2
CASSHGLAGEFAPGELFF | TRBJ2-2 | TRBV11-2
CASKVDSKKVSSSGANVLTF | TRBJ2-6 | TRBV10-1
CASSPVRGLNTGELFF | TRBJ2-2 | TRBV18
CASSQEYRGATEAFF | TRBJ1-1 | TRBV6-1
CASSLGLAGGADTQYF | TRBJ2-3 | TRBV11-1
CATSRDVTGDWSASGELFF | TRBJ2-2 | TRBV15
CASSRQDYGYTF | TRBJ1-2 | TRBV7-9
CASSIFQGQGGYTF | TRBJ1-2 | TRBV19
CASSPPQTNTGELFF | TRBJ2-2 | TRBV9
CASSRQPLNTEAFF | TRBJ1-1 | TRBV6-1
CASSLGLKYPDTQYF | TRBJ2-3 | TRBV7-9
CASRQPGANVLTF | TRBJ2-6 | TRBV6-1
CAIRPGLDVGNGELFF | TRBJ2-2 | TRBV10-3
CASSKSRLAGDEFF | TRBJ2-1 | TRBV7-9
CASSRSLRDRGEDQPQHF | TRBJ1-5 | TRBV7-6
CASSEQGGAGGYTF | TRBJ1-2 | TRBV2
CASTPSGRTGTQYF | TRBJ2-3 | TRBV6-1
CASSLGGLGEGETQYF | TRBJ2-5 | TRBV7-7
CASSLPRDYNNEQFF | TRBJ2-1 | TRBV11-2
CASSESLAGGSTYPEQFF | TRBJ2-1 | TRBV10-2
CASSPGGGNNEQFF | TRBJ2-1 | TRBV19
CASSQTAQPQHF | TRBJ1-5 | TRBV6-9
CASSQDGGLAGGSEQYF | TRBJ2-7 | TRBV4-1
CASSLGRDFQVWEQYF | TRBJ2-7 | TRBV27
CASRGGQGPTEAFF | TRBJ1-1 | TRBV6-5
CASSLGGGGNTEAFF | TRBJ1-1 | TRBV6-5